This T cell receptor beta chain is from a study of blood T cell repertoires in COVID-19 (dated by TCRdb to 2018 to 2020). Context from the whole study: Samples from collaborators originated in the United States, Italy and Spain and spanned both the acute and convalescent phases of COVID-19. The prospective study material was composed of cDNA or gDNA derived from T cells, B-cell-depleted T cells, or PBMCs. Deeply sampled blood TCRbeta repertoires from subjects exposed to, actively infected with, or recovered from COVID-19 were included in the dataset. The repertoires were made available in a free public database intended to serve as a resource for research on the immune response to SARS-CoV-2. The samples were drawn from the first 160 participants of the ongoing ImmuneRACE study and from some 1,300 subjects provided by 6 global collaborators. A de-identified subject ID, COVID-19 status, age in years and sex were almost always included in the sample metadata. Where HLA class I and class II types were available, the types were taken from metadata supplied by the sample provider, not from assay-based typing. General findings and caveats noted by the study authors: The amount of clinical and demographic metadata varied by source and participant and was provided uncurated.

TCRbeta CDR3 regions were amplified from genomic DNA by means of the immunoSEQ Assay, a bias-controlled multiplex PCR. From the authors' description of their analysis: The number of nucleated cells in each sample was estimated by amplification of reference gene primers within the assay. Sequence reads were collapsed and filtered to measure the absolute abundance of every unique TCRbeta CDR3 rearrangement. For each sample, productive Simpson clonality was calculated by taking the square root of Simpson's diversity index across productive rearrangements. TCRdb took this table from immuneACCESS and kept in-frame rearrangements with V and J called. Such tables lack part of the clones; where checked against another copy, unresolved V genes explain under half of the gap, and the rest is unexplained. Clone size and V and J calls were adopted from that table, with D and trimming inferred from the DNA. Recorded for this sample are tens of thousands of clones; around nine tenths of them occurred a single time. The ten largest clones take up 2.8% of the sample.

The collaborating institutions used their own protocols to collect whole blood in K2EDTA tubes. For TCRbeta analysis, collaborators shipped samples in one of three forms: frozen whole blood, isolated PBMCs, or DNA extracted from either of those sample types. A word on this clone: Its antigen target is currently unknown. The sample holds no much larger clone one base away, and base qualities are not on file.

From the germline V gene, CDR1 is MNHEY and CDR2 is SVGEGT. The germline V and J ends show losses of 2 bases and 7 bases respectively, and no gene match explains 7 bases of the junction. The CDR3 goes from the cysteine to the phenylalanine over 15 residues. Kept here is only the CDR3 DNA, which spans 45 bases and is read in frame from base 1. The sample taken for sequencing was peripheral blood. The chain is assembled from TRBV6-2 or TRBV6-3 and TRBJ2-3, and 9 bases in between align with TRBD2. The receptor was derived from a human donor in a cohort sampled during active COVID-19. The CDR3 here reads CASSYGSSGTYTQYF. The nucleotide sequence is given as TGTGCCAGCAGTTACGGATCTAGCGGGACGTATACGCAGTATTTT.